A selection of T cell receptor beta chains follows, all from one sample in a study of T cell repertoires in cytomegalovirus infection. These TCRs are of unknown antigen specificity. MiXCR, applied by TCRdb to the reads, yields one record per CDR3 protein. Counted here are around 300,000 distinct CDR3 sequences, about 20% occurring once; the ten biggest clones make up roughly a fifth. The source was cultured PBMCs, collected from culture after CMV antigen stimulation. The receptors were gathered from a human donor in good health (CMV status not recorded). Some clones in this sample may be carry-over from other donors' samples. Both conserved end residues are trimmed from each CDR3. The order of the fields is J gene, CDR3 length, V gene, CDR3 protein.

>TRBJ2-1|13|TRBV6-8
ASRSGPGVYNEQF
>TRBJ2-1|10|TRBV6-2/TRBV6-3
ASRASGGEQF
>TRBJ2-5|11|TRBV6-2/TRBV6-3
ASRQKHQETQY
>TRBJ2-5|14|TRBV6-2/TRBV6-3
ASSTRDPSGRETQY
>TRBJ2-1|12|TRBV7-2
ASSQVGGNNEQF
>TRBJ2-3|12|TRBV28
ASSPSDVFDTQY
>TRBJ2-2|14|TRBV4-2
ASSPTSGSFTGELF
>TRBJ2-5|15|TRBV6-2/TRBV6-3
ASSYSRREIIEETQY
>TRBJ1-1|10|TRBV19
ASSIPGAGTF
>TRBJ2-1|14|TRBV20-1
SASRSGSSGYNEQF
>TRBJ2-1|11|TRBV12-5
ASGFTSYNEQF
>TRBJ2-6|11|TRBV20-1
SARVPGANVLT
>TRBJ1-1|13|TRBV5-1
ASSFSTGQDTEAF
>TRBJ2-4|15|TRBV6-2/TRBV6-3
ASSYGLQRIAKNIQY
>TRBJ2-5|16|TRBV7-9
ASSLLGAGTPRGETQY
>TRBJ2-2|13|TRBV5-4
ASSFLADNTGELF
>TRBJ2-2|13|TRBV7-2
ASIGQAGDTGELF
>TRBJ2-5|13|TRBV12-3/TRBV12-4
ASSWGLADQETQY
>TRBJ1-1|9|TRBV6-6
ASRRNTEAF
>TRBJ2-1|16|TRBV7-2
ASSFLGGSGSSYNEQF
>TRBJ2-1|14|TRBV19
ASSRTSGTSYNEQF
>TRBJ2-3|13|TRBV10-3
AISVLQGRTDTQY
>TRBJ2-2|15|TRBV12-3/TRBV12-4
ASTLSPGGSVTGELF
>TRBJ2-3|9|TRBV7-2
ASSETDTQY
>TRBJ2-3|14|TRBV7-2
ASSLALAGGFDTQY
>TRBJ2-7|12|TRBV19
ASRPSGGWYEQY
>TRBJ2-6|15|TRBV11-2
ASSRTAGGSGANVLT
>TRBJ1-1|11|TRBV7-2
ASLVQQDTEAF
>TRBJ2-1|15|TRBV14
ASSQEGGDRFYNEQF
>TRBJ2-3|14|TRBV5-4
ASSMTSGRATDTQY
>TRBJ2-5|12|TRBV7-2
ASSLGREAETQY
>TRBJ2-3|13|TRBV5-8
ASSPRLAGADTQY
>TRBJ2-3|13|TRBV11-2
ASSYSGGSTDTQY
>TRBJ1-1|11|TRBV28
ASTNRGQDEAF
>TRBJ2-3|14|TRBV19
ASKKGATFYTDTQY
>TRBJ1-2|13|TRBV5-5
ASSRFPTGPYGYT
>TRBJ1-1|12|TRBV7-2
ASSSMGARTEAF
>TRBJ2-2|11|TRBV7-2
ASSSYSFGELF
>TRBJ2-4|14|TRBV5-4
ASSPPGQGASNIQY
>TRBJ1-2|12|TRBV7-6
ASSPTWRNYGYT
>TRBJ2-1|17|TRBV28
ASSSLAGGSSLFYNEQF
>TRBJ1-1|10|TRBV7-2
ASSLEPTEAF
>TRBJ1-1|11|TRBV12-3/TRBV12-4
ASSLLGGSEAF
>TRBJ2-1|12|TRBV6-2/TRBV6-3
ASSYTSGRAGQF
>TRBJ1-5|14|TRBV6-1
ASSVRDGRLNQPQH